This T cell receptor beta chain appears in the sequencing data of a study of CD8+CD57+ T cells in acquired aplastic anemia (dated by TCRdb to the late 2010s). In the study overall: Extracted DNA from sorted CD4+ and CD8+ cells averaged 3.2 ug, ranging from roughly 0.17 to 27.4 ug. An average of approximately 10 million reads for CD4+ cells and approximately 11 million reads for CD8+ cells was obtained from healthy donor samples. General findings and caveats noted by the study authors: Approximately 31 CD8+ CDR3 sequences were found in both patients and controls but appeared to be highly expressed in patients and within the immunodominant clones of the patients. CD8+ Simpson's diversity did not differ significantly between patients and healthy controls (P=0.060).

In the study, sorted CD4+ and CD8+ blood T cells from patients with severe aplastic anemia and from healthy subjects underwent deep sequencing of TCR repertoires. Ficoll-Paque density gradient centrifugation was used to isolate peripheral blood mononuclear cells. Before DNA was extracted, CD4+ and CD8+ T cells were sorted using either FACS or magnetic beads. From the germline V gene (reference sequence), CDR1 is MNHEY and CDR2 is SMNVEV. V and J are truncated by 2 bases and 1 base respectively, leaving an intervening sequence of 14 bases. Including cysteine and phenylalanine, the CDR3 has 16 amino acids. CDR3 DNA only is kept here, 48 bases in frame from base 1. For this clonotype: Its antigen target is currently unknown. No much larger clonotype is one base removed from it; base qualities were not supplied.

Profiling of TCR beta VDJ combinations and CDR3 sequences used genomic DNA as the template. An Illumina HiSeq 2000 was used for TCR repertoire sequencing. The study's processing was this. TRBV/TRBJ rearrangement plots, CDR3 size and DJ length profiles, and Simpson's diversity index were used to evaluate the repertoires. The most abundant DNA sequence in the deep sequencing data was defined as the immunodominant clone. CDR3 amino acid sequences were screened for sharing across subjects and were compared with published repertoires and the VDJdb database. TCRdb ran its own pipeline on the public reads, namely fastp trimming at Q25 and MiXCR clone calling, and kept in-frame beta chains. Duplicate CDR3 protein sequences are folded into a single record with the most common DNA and genes. The V and J calls were determined by TCRdb, not by the authors. The sample table contains around 140,000 distinct CDR3 sequences; only one count was recorded for around 41% of them. Clones ranked in the top ten supply around 8.4% of the sample.

The receptor was derived from a human donor in good health, serving as a control. The sample was sorted CD4+, CD8+, or CD8+CD57+ T cells (not recorded which) from PBMCs. The chain joins TRBV27 to TRBJ2-5, with an unclear D gene assignment. In nucleotide form, the sequence is TGTGCCAGCAGTTTAGGCACCGGAAGGTCCCAAGAGACCCAGTACTTC. This translates into CASSLGTGRSQETQYF.